What follows are 18 T cell receptor beta chains derived from one specimen sequenced in a study of blood T cell repertoires in COVID-19. Generated by immunoSEQ multiplex PCR, the TCRdb table keeps only in-frame clones and is missing some. The data show 360,000 or so clones, roughly nine tenths seen once. Sequenced: PBMCs or T cells enriched from blood (not recorded which). The receptors here all came from a woman aged 25 to 39 who had recovered from COVID-19.

The chain links TRBV3-1 (or the pseudogene TRBV3-2) to TRBJ2-7; perhaps TRBD1 as D (5 bases). The CDR3 is 19 residues long. Per germline, CDR1 LGHDT and CDR2 YNNKEL (reference sequence). The germline V and J ends were trimmed by 0 bases and 4 bases, with 25 bases remaining between them. The CDR3 loop is CASSQDHPGPNSLFYEQYF. CDR3 DNA: TGTGCCAGCAGCCAAGATCATCCAGGGCCAAACTCCCTCTTTTACGAGCAGTACTTC.

The chain uses TRBV11-1 and TRBJ1-5; D unresolved. Germline loops: CDR1 SGHAT, CDR2 FQDESV (reference sequence). This CDR3 is built from 11 residues. The V end was cut by 0 bases, the J end by 11 bases, with 5 bases between. The CDR3 DNA follows: TGTGCCAGCAGCTTAGCCGGGGCCCAGCATTTT. Translation: CASSLAGAQHF.

The rearrangement links TRBV29-1 to TRBJ2-3; D might be TRBD1 (5 bases). The V end lost 3 bases, the J end lost 3 bases, and 16 bases lay between the germline ends. The length of the CDR3 is 15 residues. From germline, CDR1 is SQVTM and CDR2 ANQGSEA. DNA of the CDR3: TGCAGCGTTGAGTTTCAGGGTCGGTTAACAGATACGCAGTATTTT. Translating gives CSVEFQGRLTDTQYF.

This sequence joins TRBV5-4 and TRBJ2-1, with 14 nucleotides matching TRBD2. The germline V gene has CDR1 SGHNT and CDR2 YYREEE (reference sequence). The CDR3 spans 15 residues. Trimming removed 3 bases from V and 12 bases from J; junction bases left unmatched: 8. CDR3 region: CASSSRLAGGPVQFF. The CDR3 bases are TGTGCCAGCAGCTCCAGACTAGCGGGGGGGCCAGTGCAGTTCTTC.

The genes are TRBV30 and TRBJ2-7; 8 nucleotides line up with TRBD2. There are 13 residues in the CDR3. V shed 3 bases, J shed 6 bases, and the junction held 7 bases outside the gene matches. CDR1 GTSNPN and CDR2 SVGIG come from the germline V gene (reference sequence). Written as DNA, the CDR3 is TGTGCCTGGAGCCGTGGACTAGCCGGCGAGCAGTACTTC. This codes for CAWSRGLAGEQYF.

The chain employs TRBV27 and TRBJ2-2, with a tentative D call TRBD2 (6 bases). V was trimmed by 6 bases and J by 1 base, leaving 18 bases between them. The V gene's germline CDR1 is MNHEY and CDR2 SMNVEV (reference sequence). The CDR3 covers 17 residues. The CDR3 region is CASRGVTGRRNTGELFF. The CDR3 bases are TGTGCCAGCAGGGGGGTAACCGGGAGAAGGAACACCGGGGAGCTGTTTTTT.

The chain links TRBV28 to TRBJ1-6; D remains unclear. CDR3 size: 16 residues. The V and J ends lost 6 bases and 5 bases respectively, with 17 bases between them. CDR1 is MDHEN, CDR2 SYDVKM, per germline. As DNA, the CDR3 is TGTGCCAGCAGACAACCCACGGGGTGGCATAATTCACCCCTCCACTTT. Translating gives CASRQPTGWHNSPLHF.

This rearrangement joins TRBV7-2 to TRBJ1-6; 8 bases align to TRBD1. The CDR3 has 17 amino acids. After removal of 3 bases from V and 4 bases from J, the junction contained 8 bases not matched to a gene. CDR1 is SGHTA and CDR2 is FQGNSA in the germline V gene. The CDR3 DNA sequence: TGTGCCAGCAGCTTCGATCGTACAGGGGGTTATAATTCACCCCTCCACTTT. Amino acid sequence: CASSFDRTGGYNSPLHF.

This sequence joins TRBV10-1 and TRBJ1-6, with D tentatively TRBD1 (5 bases). Trimming stripped 3 bases from V and 8 bases from J, with 23 bases between. Germline CDR1 and CDR2: WNHNN and SYGVQD (reference sequence). The CDR3 spans 18 residues. As DNA, the CDR3 is TGCGCCAGCAGTGATATTCCGCAGGGTCATATTGGGCATTCACCCCTCCACTTT. Amino acids: CASSDIPQGHIGHSPLHF.

The chain has TRBV27 and TRBJ1-6; 7 bases align to TRBD1. Looked up from germline, CDR1 is MNHEY and CDR2 is SMNVEV (reference sequence). The CDR3 contains 17 residues. Germline trimming cut 5 bases from V and 2 bases from J; bases unmatched to any gene: 9. CDR3 nucleotides: TGTGCCAGCAGTACTATCAGGGGGACTCCCTATAATTCACCCCTCCACTTT. It codes for CASSTIRGTPYNSPLHF.

This chain connects TRBV18 to TRBJ1-2; the match to TRBD1 covers 10 bases. The germline gives CDR1 KGHSH, CDR2 LQKENI. This CDR3 is 16 amino acids long. With 4 bases clipped from V and 4 bases from J, the junction kept 9 bases outside the gene matches. The CDR3: CASSLSGTGVPYGYTF. In DNA form, the CDR3 reads TGTGCCAGCTCACTATCCGGGACAGGGGTCCCCTATGGCTACACCTTC. Together with reference TRBV18 and TRBJ1-2, the CDR3 gives the full variable domain: NAGVMQNPRHLVRRRGQEARLRCSPMKGHSHVYWYRQLPEEGLKFMVYLQKENIIDESGMPKERFSAEFPKEGPSILRIQQVVRGDSAAYFCASSLSGTGVPYGYTFGSGTRLTVV.

The chain employs TRBV27 and TRBJ2-6, with D unresolved. V was trimmed by 6 bases and J by 4 bases, leaving 7 bases between them. The CDR3 spans 13 residues. From germline, CDR1 is MNHEY and CDR2 SMNVEV (reference sequence). CDR3 sequence reads: CASRRLGANVLTF. The CDR3 bases are TGTGCCAGCAGGAGGCTGGGGGCCAACGTCCTGACTTTC.

The chain uses TRBV18 and TRBJ2-7, with a weak D call TRBD2 (6 bases). Trimming removed 1 base at V and 1 base at J, with 14 bases between. Germline V CDR1 and CDR2: KGHSH, LQKENI. The CDR3 consists of 16 residues. The CDR3 DNA follows: TGTGCCAGCTCACCACGAATGGGAGGAGCTTCCTACGAGCAGTACTTC. Translated: CASSPRMGGASYEQYF.

The rearrangement joins TRBV7-2 to TRBJ2-5, with 9 bases lining up with TRBD2. The germline CDR1 and CDR2 sequences are SGHTA and FQGNSA. This CDR3 has 15 amino acids. V was clipped by 2 bases and J by 9 bases; unmatched bases: 10. The CDR3 nucleotides read TGTGCCAGCAGCTTAAAGCGGGGGGTCTTTTCGGCCCAGTACTTC. Amino acids: CASSLKRGVFSAQYF. Combining the CDR3 with reference TRBV7-2 and TRBJ2-5 gives the whole variable domain GAGVSQSPSNKVTEKGKDVELRCDPISGHTALYWYRQSLGQGLEFLIYFQGNSAPDKSGLPSDRFSAERTGGSVSTLTIQRTQQEDSAVYLCASSLKRGVFSAQYFGPGTRLLVL.

This clone was counted only a few times. This chain joins TRBV29-1 and TRBJ2-7; 7 bases line up with TRBD1. V lost 7 bases, J lost 5 bases, and 14 bases stayed unmatched. The CDR3 runs to 14 residues. Germline lookup yields CDR1 SQVTM and CDR2 ANQGSEA. The CDR3 here is CSARGTGDTDEQYF. Here the CDR3 DNA reads TGCAGCGCCAGGGGAACAGGGGACACCGACGAGCAGTACTTC.

V is TRBV11-2 and J is TRBJ1-1; D gene uncertain. The CDR3 extends over 17 amino acids. CDR1 SGHAT and CDR2 FQNNGV come from the germline V gene. V was trimmed by 5 bases and J by 0 bases, leaving 19 bases between them. CDR3 residues: CASSPSPWRNMNTEAFF. CDR3 nucleotides: TGTGCCAGCAGCCCCTCCCCCTGGCGGAACATGAACACTGAAGCTTTCTTT.

The V gene is TRBV28, the J gene TRBJ1-6, with 7 bases that match TRBD1. This CDR3 contains 22 residues. J was trimmed by 3 bases and V by 1 base; bases with no gene match: 21. Per germline, CDR1 MDHEN and CDR2 SYDVKM. CDR3 protein: CASSLSSGIRDSPLNYNSPLHF. DNA of the CDR3: TGTGCCAGCAGTTTATCCTCCGGGATTAGGGACAGCCCCTTGAACTATAATTCACCCCTCCACTTT.

This chain links TRBV9 with TRBJ1-4; D may be TRBD1 (6 bases). V was shortened by 2 bases and J by 5 bases, with 13 bases between the two germline ends. CDR1 SGDLS and CDR2 YYNGEE come from the germline V gene. The length of the CDR3 is 15 residues. CDR3 region: CASSVDSIANEKLFF. The CDR3, as DNA: TGTGCCAGCAGCGTGGACAGCATCGCGAATGAAAAACTGTTTTTT. Full variable domain (outside the CDR3, taken from reference TRBV9 and TRBJ1-4): DSGVTQTPKHLITATGQRVTLRCSPRSGDLSVYWYQQSLDQGLQFLIQYYNGEERAKGNILERFSAQQFPDLHSELNLSSLELGDSALYFCASSVDSIANEKLFFGSGTQLSVL.